The next 9 T cell receptor beta chains were all read from a single sample in a study of blood T cell repertoires in COVID-19. Only in-frame clones appear in the TCRdb table, and some are missing; sequencing was by immunoSEQ multiplex PCR. The profile shows under 300,000 clones, around 88% of them singletons. The sequenced sample consisted of peripheral blood. These receptors were collected from a man older than 75 with acute or convalescent COVID-19.

The chain joins TRBV3-1 (or the pseudogene TRBV3-2) to TRBJ1-2; 7 bases are a match to TRBD1. Germline-derived CDR1 and CDR2 are LGHDT and YNNKEL (reference sequence). This CDR3 is built from 15 residues. Trimming took 2 bases from V and 7 from J; bases not matched to a gene: 10. The CDR3 DNA is TGTGCCAGCAGCCAATCAGGCGTACAGGGGTCTGGCTACACCTTC. This encodes CASSQSGVQGSGYTF.

The rearrangement uses TRBV5-1 and TRBJ1-3; D gene ambiguous. V lost 0 bases, J lost 4 bases, and 5 bases lay in between. The CDR3 is 13 amino acids. Germline CDR1 SGHRS, CDR2 YFSETQ. In nucleotides, the CDR3 is TGCGCCAGCAGCTTGGAGACAGGAAACACCATATATTTT. Translation: CASSLETGNTIYF. The whole variable domain, remainder taken from reference TRBV5-1 and TRBJ1-3, is KAGVTQTPRYLIKTRGQQVTLSCSPISGHRSVSWYQQTPGQGLQFLFEYFSETQRNKGNFPGRFSGRQFSNSRSEMNVSTLELGDSALYLCASSLETGNTIYFGEGSWLTVV.

V is TRBV30 and J is TRBJ2-7; tentatively, D is TRBD1 (5 bases). From germline, CDR1 is GTSNPN and CDR2 SVGIG (reference sequence). V was trimmed by 3 bases and J by 3 bases, leaving 18 bases between them. The CDR3 has 15 amino acids. CDR3 in DNA: TGTGCCTGGAGGGAAAGCAGGGTTGTCATCTACGAGCAGTACTTC. The encoded protein is CAWRESRVVIYEQYF.

The chain joins TRBV5-6 to TRBJ2-5; D is unresolved. The CDR3 is 14 amino acids. From germline, CDR1 is SGHDT and CDR2 YYEEEE. Trimming removed 4 bases at V and 2 bases at J, with 12 bases between. Here the CDR3 reads CASSTSQAQETQYF. The CDR3, as DNA: TGTGCCAGCAGCACCTCCCAAGCGCAAGAGACCCAGTACTTC.

This clone showed up just once. The chain carries TRBV3-1 (or the pseudogene TRBV3-2) and TRBJ1-1; D remains unclear. The germline V and J ends were trimmed by 1 base and 4 bases, with 10 bases remaining between them. The CDR3 has 14 amino acids. Germline CDR1 LGHDT, CDR2 YNNKEL (reference sequence). CDR3 DNA: TGTGCCAGCAGCCAAGCTCGGAGTGTCACTGAAGCTTTCTTT. Its protein is CASSQARSVTEAFF.

The rearrangement links TRBV19 to TRBJ2-2; D call uncertain. Germline values: CDR1 LNHDA, CDR2 SQIVND (reference sequence). The V gene lost 1 base and the J gene lost 4 bases, with 7 bases spanning the gap. There are 14 residues in the CDR3. CDR3 DNA sequence: TGTGCCAGTAGTATAGGAGGATCCACCGGGGAGCTGTTTTTT. Translated, it gives CASSIGGSTGELFF. The whole variable domain, filled in from reference TRBV19 and TRBJ2-2, reads DGGITQSPKYLFRKEGQNVTLSCEQNLNHDAMYWYRQDPGQGLRLIYYSQIVNDFQKGDIAEGYSVSREKKESFPLTVTSAQKNPTAFYLCASSIGGSTGELFFGEGSRLTVL.

This clone was picked up many times. CDR3 sequence: CASSSPGGGRNQPQHF. The CDR3 coding sequence is TGTGCCAGCAGCTCCCCCGGTGGAGGGAGGAATCAGCCCCAGCATTTT. V usage is TRBV7-2 and J usage is TRBJ1-5; D call uncertain. The V end was cut by 4 bases, the J end by 4 bases, with 17 bases between. Per germline, CDR1 SGHTA and CDR2 FQGNSA. The CDR3 is 16 amino acids.

The chain combines TRBV18 with TRBJ2-5; 7 bases are shared with TRBD1. CDR1 and CDR2 from the germline V gene are KGHSH and LQKENI. The CDR3 spans 15 residues. The junction had 7 bases not matched to a gene; V was cut back by 1 base and J by 5 bases. Here the CDR3 reads CASSPRDSGTETQYF. DNA for the CDR3: TGTGCCAGCTCACCACGGGACAGTGGGACGGAGACCCAGTACTTC.

The chain links TRBV28 to TRBJ1-5, with 8 bases aligning to TRBD1. The V and J ends lost 3 bases and 6 bases, in that order; junction bases with no gene match: 10. Germline loops: CDR1 MDHEN, CDR2 SYDVKM. The CDR3 is made up of 16 amino acids. This CDR3 is CASSLGRQGRFQPQHF. CDR3 DNA sequence: TGTGCCAGCAGTTTGGGCCGACAGGGGCGGTTTCAGCCCCAGCATTTT.